This entry features one T cell receptor (beta chain) sequence. This clone was detected once. Its target antigen remains unknown. The input lacks base qualities; no much larger clone sits a single base away. This entry belongs to a study of radiotherapy plus CTLA-4 blockade in lung cancer (dated by TCRdb to 2017 to 2018). In terms of the full investigation: Among enrolled patients, about 19% had an objective response and 25% to 35% reached disease control.

In this study, focal radiation therapy paired with CTLA-4 blockade (ipilimumab) was tested in patients who had chemo-refractory metastatic non-small-cell lung cancer. The junction shows trimming of 5 bases on V and 4 bases on J, plus 17 bases between the germline ends. The CDR3 covers 15 residues, taking in both the cysteine and the phenylalanine. Only the CDR3 region is kept as DNA, spanning 45 bases read in frame from base 1. Sequences MNHNY (CDR1) and SVGAGI (CDR2) are obtained from the germline V gene (reference sequence). The protocol used for the library was the immunoSEQ multiplex PCR assay. In its TCRdb copy, this immuneACCESS table keeps in-frame sequences only and misses some clones. Where compared with another copy, unresolved V genes explain less than half of these, and the others have no known cause. Within this sample are 52,000 or so clones, with 82% of them counted one time only. More than 5.5% of the sample lies in the top ten.

General study outcomes and caveats: Early dynamic changes in blood T cell clones, together with increased serum interferon-beta after radiation, were reported as the strongest predictors of response. TCR clones derived from tumors expanded in peripheral blood after treatment with radiotherapy and ipilimumab.

Sequenced here: peripheral blood, sampled from a patient treated with radiotherapy plus ipilimumab. Here the chain combines TRBV6-6 and TRBJ2-5, and the D gene may be TRBD1, 6 bases matching. The origin of this receptor is a human donor with non-small cell lung cancer whose response to radiotherapy plus ipilimumab could not be evaluated. CDR3 region: CASSLSRDTGETQYF. The sequence in DNA is TGTGCCAGCAGTCTCTCCCGGGACACGGGAGAGACCCAGTACTTC.